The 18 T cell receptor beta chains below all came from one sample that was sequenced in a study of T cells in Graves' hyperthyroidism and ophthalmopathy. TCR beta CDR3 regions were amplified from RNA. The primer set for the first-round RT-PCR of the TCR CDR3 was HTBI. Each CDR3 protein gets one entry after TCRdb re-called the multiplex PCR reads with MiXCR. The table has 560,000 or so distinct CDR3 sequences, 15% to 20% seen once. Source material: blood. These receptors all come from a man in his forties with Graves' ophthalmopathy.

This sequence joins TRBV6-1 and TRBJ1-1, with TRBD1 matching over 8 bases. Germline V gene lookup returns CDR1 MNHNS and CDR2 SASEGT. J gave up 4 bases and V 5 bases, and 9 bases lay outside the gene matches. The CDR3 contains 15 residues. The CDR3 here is CASSLRQGLGTEAFF. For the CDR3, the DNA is TGTGCCAGCAGTCTCCGACAGGGGCTAGGCACTGAAGCTTTCTTT.

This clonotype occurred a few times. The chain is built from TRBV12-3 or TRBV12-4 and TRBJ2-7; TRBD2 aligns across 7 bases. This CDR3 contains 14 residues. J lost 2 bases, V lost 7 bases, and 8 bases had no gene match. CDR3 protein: CASTPREDAYEQYF. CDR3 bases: TGTGCCAGCACCCCCCGGGAGGATGCCTACGAGCAGTACTTC.

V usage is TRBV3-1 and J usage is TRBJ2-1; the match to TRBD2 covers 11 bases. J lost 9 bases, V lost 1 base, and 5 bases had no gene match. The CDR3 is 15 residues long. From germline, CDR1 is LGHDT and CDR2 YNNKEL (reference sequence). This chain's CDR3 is CASSQVNSGGGEQFF. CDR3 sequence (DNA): TGTGCCAGCAGCCAAGTGAATAGCGGGGGGGGTGAGCAGTTCTTC.

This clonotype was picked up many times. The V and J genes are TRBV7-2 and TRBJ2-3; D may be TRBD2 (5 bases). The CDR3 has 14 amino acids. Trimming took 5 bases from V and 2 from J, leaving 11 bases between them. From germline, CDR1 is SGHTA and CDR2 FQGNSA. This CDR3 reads CASSPSRYTDTQYF. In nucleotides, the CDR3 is TGTGCCAGCAGCCCTAGCAGATACACAGATACGCAGTATTTT.

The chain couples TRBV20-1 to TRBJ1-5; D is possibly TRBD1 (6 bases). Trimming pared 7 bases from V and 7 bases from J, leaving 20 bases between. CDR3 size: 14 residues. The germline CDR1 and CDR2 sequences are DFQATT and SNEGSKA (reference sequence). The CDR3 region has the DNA TGCAGTGGTCGCGAGGGGGGCGGCAGGCAGCCCCAGCATTTT. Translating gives CSGREGGGRQPQHF.

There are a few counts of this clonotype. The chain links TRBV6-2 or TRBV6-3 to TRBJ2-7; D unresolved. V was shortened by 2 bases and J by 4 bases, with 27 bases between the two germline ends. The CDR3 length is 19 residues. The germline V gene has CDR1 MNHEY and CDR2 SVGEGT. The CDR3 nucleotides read TGTGCCAGCAGTTACCCGATGCCCTTAAGCCCCGCGAGAAGGTACGAGCAGTACTTC. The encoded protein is CASSYPMPLSPARRYEQYF.

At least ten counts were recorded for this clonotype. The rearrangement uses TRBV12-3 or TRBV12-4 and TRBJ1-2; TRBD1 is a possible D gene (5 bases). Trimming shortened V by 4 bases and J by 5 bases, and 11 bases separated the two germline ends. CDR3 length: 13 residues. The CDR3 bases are TGTGCCAGCAGTTCCTCGACAGAGTATGGCTACACCTTC. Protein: CASSSSTEYGYTF.

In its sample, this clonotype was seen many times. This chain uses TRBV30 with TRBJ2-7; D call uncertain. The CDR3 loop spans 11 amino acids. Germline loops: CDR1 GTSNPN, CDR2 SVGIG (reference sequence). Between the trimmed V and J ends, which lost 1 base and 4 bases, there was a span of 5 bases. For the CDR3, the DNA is TGTGCCTGGAGTGATTCATACGAGCAGTACTTC. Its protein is CAWSDSYEQYF.

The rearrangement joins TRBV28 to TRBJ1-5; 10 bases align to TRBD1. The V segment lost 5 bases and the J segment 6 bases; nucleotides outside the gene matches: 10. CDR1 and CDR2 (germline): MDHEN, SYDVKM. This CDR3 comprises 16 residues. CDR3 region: CASSEPGQGRGQPQHF. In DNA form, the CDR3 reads TGTGCCAGCAGTGAACCGGGACAGGGGAGGGGTCAGCCCCAGCATTTT.

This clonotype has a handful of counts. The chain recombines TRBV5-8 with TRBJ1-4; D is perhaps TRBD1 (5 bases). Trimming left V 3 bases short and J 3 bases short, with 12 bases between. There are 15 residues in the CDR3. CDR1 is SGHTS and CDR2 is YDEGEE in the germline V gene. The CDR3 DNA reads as TGTGCCAGCAGCTCACCAGGGTGGTCTAATGAAAAACTGTTTTTT. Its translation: CASSSPGWSNEKLFF.

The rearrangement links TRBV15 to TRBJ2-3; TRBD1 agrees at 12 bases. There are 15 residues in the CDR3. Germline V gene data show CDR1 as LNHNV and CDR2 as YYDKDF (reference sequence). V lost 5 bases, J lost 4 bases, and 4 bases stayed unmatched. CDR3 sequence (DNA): TGTGCCACCAGCTCGGGACAGGGGGCTTCAGATACGCAGTATTTT. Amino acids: CATSSGQGASDTQYF.

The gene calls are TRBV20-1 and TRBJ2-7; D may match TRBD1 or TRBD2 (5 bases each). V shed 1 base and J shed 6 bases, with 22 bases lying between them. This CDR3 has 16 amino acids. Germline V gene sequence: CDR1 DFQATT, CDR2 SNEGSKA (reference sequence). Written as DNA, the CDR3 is TGCAGTGCTAGAGGCCCCCCTAGAGCAACGGGGCCCGAGCAGTACTTC. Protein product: CSARGPPRATGPEQYF.

CDR3 nucleotides: TGTGCCAGCAGCTTAGCGACATGGGACGAGCAGTACTTC. The encoded protein is CASSLATWDEQYF. The chain carries TRBV7-9 and TRBJ2-7, with D unclear. Per germline, CDR1 SEHNR and CDR2 FQNEAQ (reference sequence). The CDR3 loop spans 13 amino acids. V lost 0 bases and J lost 5, with 8 bases in between.

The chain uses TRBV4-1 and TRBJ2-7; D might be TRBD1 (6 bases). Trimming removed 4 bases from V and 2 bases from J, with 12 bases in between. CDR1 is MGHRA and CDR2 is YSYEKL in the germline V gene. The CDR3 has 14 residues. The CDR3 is CASSLSTGAYEQYF. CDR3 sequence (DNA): TGCGCCAGCAGCCTATCGACAGGAGCCTACGAGCAGTACTTC.

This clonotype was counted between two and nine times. CDR3 nucleotides: TGTGCCTGGAGCCGGGACGGCTCCTACGAGCAGTACTTC. The encoded protein is CAWSRDGSYEQYF. The J gene is TRBJ2-7, the V gene TRBV30; either TRBD1 or TRBD2 may fit D (5 bases each). Germline V CDR1 and CDR2: GTSNPN, SVGIG (reference sequence). CDR3 length equals 13 residues. Trimming took 3 bases from V and 0 from J, leaving 9 bases between them.

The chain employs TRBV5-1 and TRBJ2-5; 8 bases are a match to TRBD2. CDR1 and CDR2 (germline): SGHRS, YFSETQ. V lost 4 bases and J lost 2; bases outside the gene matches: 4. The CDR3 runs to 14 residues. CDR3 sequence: CASSAAGAQETQYF. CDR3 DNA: TGCGCCAGCAGCGCAGCGGGGGCTCAAGAGACCCAGTACTTC.

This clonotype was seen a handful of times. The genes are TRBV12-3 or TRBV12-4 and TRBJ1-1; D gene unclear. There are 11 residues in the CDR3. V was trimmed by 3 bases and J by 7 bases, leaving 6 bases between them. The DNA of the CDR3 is TGTGCCAGCAGTTTGCTTAGTGAAGCTTTCTTT. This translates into CASSLLSEAFF.

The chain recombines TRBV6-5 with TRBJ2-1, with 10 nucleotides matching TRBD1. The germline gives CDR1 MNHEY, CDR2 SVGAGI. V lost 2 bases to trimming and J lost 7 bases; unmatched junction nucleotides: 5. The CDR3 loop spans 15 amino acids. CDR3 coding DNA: TGTGCCAGCAGTTACCCTGGGACAGGGGCAAATGAGCAGTTCTTC. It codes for CASSYPGTGANEQFF.